The 21 T cell receptor beta chains given below trace back to one sample, sequenced in a study of T cells in Graves' hyperthyroidism and ophthalmopathy. TCR beta CDR3 sequences were amplified from RNA transcripts. HTBI primers were used for first-round RT-PCR of the TCR CDR3. Each CDR3 protein gets one entry after TCRdb re-called the multiplex PCR reads with MiXCR. The sample lists under 250,000 distinct CDR3 sequences; 17% were seen once. Sequencing used blood. The receptors originated from a woman aged 50 to 65 with Graves' hyperthyroidism.

This clonotype occurred many times. CDR3 sequence: CASQGSGSPDTQYF. CDR3 sequence (DNA): TGCGCCAGCCAAGGTAGCGGGAGTCCAGATACGCAGTATTTT. V is TRBV10-2 and J is TRBJ2-3; 9 nucleotides line up with TRBD2. Germline V CDR1 and CDR2: WSHSY, SAAADI. The CDR3 has 14 amino acids. Trimming removed 8 bases from V and 4 bases from J; junction bases left unmatched: 7.

This clonotype was seen ten or more times. The chain couples TRBV30 to TRBJ1-1; D is possibly TRBD1 (6 bases). CDR3 length equals 15 residues. V was clipped by 5 bases and J by 1 base, with 17 bases between them. Looked up from germline, CDR1 is GTSNPN and CDR2 is SVGIG (reference sequence). The CDR3 DNA reads TGTGCCTGGGGCTCTCAGGGACACAAGAACACTGAAGCTTTCTTT. It translates to CAWGSQGHKNTEAFF.

There are many counts of this clonotype. The chain links TRBV10-1 to TRBJ1-1; tentative D call: TRBD1 (5 bases). Trimming left V 0 bases short and J 1 base short, with 12 bases between. The CDR3 has 16 amino acids. Germline CDR1 reads WNHNN; CDR2 reads SYGVQD (reference sequence). CDR3 DNA: TGCGCCAGCAGTGAGTCCACGGGACGTTCGAACACTGAAGCTTTCTTT. This translates into CASSESTGRSNTEAFF.

This clonotype was observed a handful of times. The gene calls are TRBV5-1 and TRBJ2-5; D may be TRBD1 (6 bases). V was cut by 4 bases and J by 7 bases, with 32 bases left in between. Germline V lookup: CDR1 SGHRS, CDR2 YFSETQ. The CDR3 extends over 19 amino acids. The CDR3, as DNA: TGCGCCAGCAGCCCCCGGCCGGGACATACGACCCATAATGGAGGGACCCAGTACTTC. Translation gives CASSPRPGHTTHNGGTQYF. The entire variable domain, with the rest obtained from reference TRBV5-1 and TRBJ2-5, is as follows: KAGVTQTPRYLIKTRGQQVTLSCSPISGHRSVSWYQQTPGQGLQFLFEYFSETQRNKGNFPGRFSGRQFSNSRSEMNVSTLELGDSALYLCASSPRPGHTTHNGGTQYFGPGTRLLVL.

Many counts were recorded for this clonotype. The chain is built from TRBV20-1 and TRBJ2-7; 8 bases map to TRBD1. The CDR3 has 16 amino acids. CDR1 DFQATT and CDR2 SNEGSKA come from the germline V gene (reference sequence). V lost 2 bases and J lost 2; bases outside the gene matches: 11. The DNA of the CDR3 is TGCAGTGCTAGAACGACAGGGGCCTTCCCCCCCTACGAGCAGTACTTC. Translating gives CSARTTGAFPPYEQYF.

This clonotype came up many times. The chain carries TRBV24-1 and TRBJ2-1; 8 bases line up with TRBD2. This CDR3 has 13 residues. CDR1 is KGHDR, CDR2 SFDVKD, per germline. This chain's CDR3 is CAAGREGLNEQFF. Written as DNA, the CDR3 is TGTGCGGCAGGACGGGAGGGCCTAAATGAGCAGTTCTTC.

This clonotype was seen ten or more times. The gene calls are TRBV11-2 and TRBJ2-7; D may correspond to TRBD1 or TRBD2 (5 bases each). Per germline, CDR1 SGHAT and CDR2 FQNNGV. This CDR3 has 14 amino acids. V was clipped by 1 base and J by 2 bases, with 9 bases between them. The DNA for the CDR3 is TGTGCCAGCAGCTTAGCCGGGGACCCCTACGAGCAGTACTTC. Residues: CASSLAGDPYEQYF.

This chain uses TRBV6-1 with TRBJ2-1, with a possible D match to TRBD2 (5 bases). There are 17 residues in the CDR3. Germline V gene data show CDR1 as MNHNS and CDR2 as SASEGT. V lost 5 bases, J lost 0 bases, and 17 bases lay in between. The CDR3 coding sequence is TGTGCCAGCAGTTCCCGGGCCCGGGGAAGCTCCTACAATGAGCAGTTCTTC. Translating gives CASSSRARGSSYNEQFF.

This clonotype was seen at least ten times. The V and J genes are TRBV5-1 and TRBJ1-2, with D maybe TRBD1 (6 bases). V was trimmed by 0 bases and J by 2 bases, leaving 11 bases between them. Per germline, CDR1 SGHRS and CDR2 YFSETQ. The CDR3 runs to 15 residues. CDR3 DNA: TGCGCCAGCAGCTTGGGGACAGCCCAAAACTATGGCTACACCTTC. The encoded protein is CASSLGTAQNYGYTF.

This clonotype showed up many times. This rearrangement joins TRBV29-1 to TRBJ2-7, with D unresolved. The ends were cut back, 0 bases at V and 5 bases at J, with 20 bases in the middle. The germline gives CDR1 SQVTM, CDR2 ANQGSEA. The CDR3 sequence is 16 residues long. The CDR3 spells CSVEDRLGLMSDEQYF. CDR3 nucleotide sequence: TGCAGCGTTGAAGATCGTCTGGGCCTGATGAGCGACGAGCAGTACTTC.

There are a few counts of this clonotype. Written as DNA, the CDR3 is TGTGCCAGCAGCTTAGTAGGGCTAGCGGGAGTCGGTGAGCAGTTCTTC. It is translated as CASSLVGLAGVGEQFF. The chain uses TRBV7-9 and TRBJ2-1, with 10 nucleotides matching TRBD2. The V segment lost 1 base and the J segment 9 bases; nucleotides outside the gene matches: 9. Germline V gene lookup returns CDR1 SEHNR and CDR2 FQNEAQ (reference sequence). CDR3 length equals 16 residues.

This chain links TRBV27 with TRBJ1-2; TRBD1 might be the D (5 bases). This CDR3 contains 13 residues. The ends were cut back, 4 bases at V and 2 bases at J, with 8 bases in the middle. Germline V gene lookup returns CDR1 MNHEY and CDR2 SMNVEV (reference sequence). The CDR3 spells CASSWGRNYGYTF. The CDR3 region has the DNA TGTGCCAGCAGTTGGGGCAGAAACTATGGCTACACCTTC.

This clonotype was found a few times. The V and J genes are TRBV3-1 and TRBJ1-4; no firm D call. Germline CDR1 is LGHDT and CDR2 is YNNKEL (reference sequence). The CDR3 runs to 11 residues. V lost 3 bases and J lost 7, with 3 bases in between. CDR3 sequence: CASSHIEKLFF. CDR3 bases: TGTGCCAGCAGCCATATTGAAAAACTGTTTTTT.

This clonotype was recorded only once. The gene calls are TRBV29-1 and TRBJ2-5; 15 nucleotides match TRBD2. The germline CDR1 and CDR2 sequences are SQVTM and ANQGSEA. The J segment lost 6 bases and the V segment lost 4 bases, leaving 3 bases of the junction unmatched. The CDR3 runs to 14 residues. CDR3 in amino acids: CSVGGLAGGKTQYF. CDR3 DNA: TGCAGCGTTGGGGGACTAGCGGGAGGAAAGACCCAGTACTTC.

This rearrangement joins TRBV20-1 to TRBJ2-5; 11 nucleotides match TRBD2. Per germline, CDR1 DFQATT and CDR2 SNEGSKA (reference sequence). Trimming removed 1 base from V and 5 bases from J; junction bases left unmatched: 9. This CDR3 is 16 amino acids long. The chain's CDR3 is CSARAFLAGGRETQYF. The CDR3 DNA reads TGCAGTGCTAGAGCCTTTCTAGCGGGAGGTCGGGAGACCCAGTACTTC.

In its sample, this clonotype was seen many times. The chain couples TRBV6-2 or TRBV6-3 to TRBJ2-7; 8 positions agree with TRBD1. The ends lost 6 bases at V and 5 bases at J; junction bases unmatched: 9. In germline, CDR1 is MNHEY, CDR2 SVGEGT. CDR3 length: 14 residues. The CDR3 nucleotides are TGTGCCAGCAGCACCGACAGGGGTTTCGACGAGCAGTACTTC. Translation: CASSTDRGFDEQYF.

The rearrangement uses TRBV28 and TRBJ2-1, with 9 nucleotides matching TRBD2. The CDR3 runs to 18 residues. Germline values: CDR1 MDHEN, CDR2 SYDVKM. V was clipped by 4 bases and J by 3 bases; unmatched bases: 13. CDR3 amino acids: CASSSSFSGSGIYNEQFF. In DNA form, the CDR3 reads TGTGCCAGCAGTTCCTCTTTTAGCGGGAGTGGGATCTACAATGAGCAGTTCTTC.

The genes are TRBV7-2 and TRBJ2-3, with 7 positions matching TRBD1. V dropped 0 bases and J dropped 0; count of bases not matched to a gene: 6. The germline CDR1 and CDR2 sequences are SGHTA and FQGNSA. The CDR3 consists of 17 residues. The CDR3 loop reads CASSLAIGGTSTDTQYF. The CDR3, as DNA: TGTGCCAGCAGCTTAGCGATAGGGGGCACGAGCACAGATACGCAGTATTTT. The complete variable domain, with remaining parts taken from reference TRBV7-2 and TRBJ2-3, reads GAGVSQSPSNKVTEKGKDVELRCDPISGHTALYWYRQSLGQGLEFLIYFQGNSAPDKSGLPSDRFSAERTGGSVSTLTIQRTQQEDSAVYLCASSLAIGGTSTDTQYFGPGTRLTVL.

CDR3 amino acids: CSARETGSGTEAFF. The CDR3 DNA sequence: TGCAGTGCTAGAGAGACGGGGTCTGGCACTGAAGCTTTCTTT. The chain couples TRBV20-1 to TRBJ1-1, with unresolved D. Trimming cost V 0 bases and J 4 bases, with 12 bases left between them. This CDR3 is 14 amino acids long. Germline V gives CDR1 DFQATT, CDR2 SNEGSKA (reference sequence).

This clonotype was seen at least ten times. The genes are TRBV20-1 and TRBJ2-2; 7 bases agree with TRBD1. Germline V lookup: CDR1 DFQATT, CDR2 SNEGSKA (reference sequence). The CDR3 has 14 residues. The V gene end was trimmed by 4 bases and the J gene end by 6 bases; junction bases not matched to a gene: 8. The CDR3 protein is CSATHTGDAGELFF. CDR3 nucleotide sequence: TGCAGTGCTACCCATACAGGGGATGCCGGGGAGCTGTTTTTT.

The chain carries TRBV30 and TRBJ2-7; no definite D call. The CDR3 has 12 amino acids. Germline V gene sequence: CDR1 GTSNPN, CDR2 SVGIG (reference sequence). V was shortened by 2 bases and J by 3 bases, with 8 bases between the two germline ends. This CDR3 reads CAWSRRDYEQYF. The CDR3 DNA follows: TGTGCCTGGAGTCGTAGGGACTACGAGCAGTACTTC.